The rows below give T cell receptor beta chains drawn from one sample of a study of prognosis after radiotherapy for stage I lung cancer. TCRdb fed the multiplex PCR reads into MiXCR, producing one record per CDR3 protein. The sample shows some 13,000 distinct CDR3 sequences, 47% of them seen only once. The material sequenced was PBMCs, taken before or after stereotactic body radiation therapy (not recorded which). The source of these receptors is a donor aged 50 or older with non-small cell lung cancer. CDR3s include the opening cysteine and the closing phenylalanine or tryptophan. A D gene is named only where the DNA matches it firmly. Size is omitted from some rows. Given values are once, few, many or a class for expanded clones.

V: TRBV5-5
J: TRBJ2-7
D: .
size: many
DNA: TGTGCCAGCAGCTTTCGACAGTCCTACGAGCAGTACTTC
CDR3: CASSFRQSYEQYF

V: TRBV5-5
J: TRBJ2-3
D: TRBD1
size: .
DNA: TGTGCCAGCGTCCCGGGACAGGGGGTTTTCGGCACAGATACGCAGTATTTT
CDR3: CASVPGQGVFGTDTQYF

V: TRBV20-1
J: TRBJ2-4
D: .
size: many
DNA: TGCAGTGCTAGTAAGAATCTAGCCAAAAACATTCAGTACTTC
CDR3: CSASKNLAKNIQYF

V: TRBV5-6
J: TRBJ2-5
D: TRBD1
size: many
DNA: TGTGCCAGCAGCTCCCGGGACAGGGGGCCGTTAGAGACCCAGTACTTC
CDR3: CASSSRDRGPLETQYF

V: TRBV2
J: TRBJ2-7
D: TRBD2
size: medium-sized
DNA: TGTGCCAGCAGTGAAGGCCCAAGCGGGGCCCACTACGAGCAGTACTTC
CDR3: CASSEGPSGAHYEQYF

V: TRBV7-2
J: TRBJ2-3
D: .
size: few
DNA: TGTGCCAGCAGCTGGGGAGTCGAAGATACGCAGTATTTT
CDR3: CASSWGVEDTQYF

V: TRBV6-1
J: TRBJ2-7
D: .
size: .
DNA: TGTGCCAGCAGTTACCGTGGGAGGTACAACTCCTACGGGCAGTACTTC
CDR3: CASSYRGRYNSYGQYF

V: TRBV15
J: TRBJ2-5
D: .
size: .
DNA: TGTGCCAGCGGATTTGCGGGGGAGACCCAGTACTTC
CDR3: CASGFAGETQYF

V: TRBV6-1
J: TRBJ2-3
D: TRBD1
size: .
DNA: TGTGCCAGCAGTGAATGGACAGGGGCTATAGATACGCAGTATTTT
CDR3: CASSEWTGAIDTQYF

V: TRBV20-1
J: TRBJ2-3
D: .
size: medium-sized
DNA: TGCAGTGCTAGGTCTGGGAGAGGGAGTTTAATCACAGATACGCAGTATTTT
CDR3: CSARSGRGSLITDTQYF

V: TRBV20-1
J: TRBJ2-1
D: TRBD1
size: medium-sized
DNA: TGCAGTGCTAGGTGGACAGGTTTCGATGAGCAGTTCTTC
CDR3: CSARWTGFDEQFF

V: TRBV19
J: TRBJ2-1
D: TRBD1
size: .
DNA: TGTGCCAGTAGTACCGGGACAGGGAGATATGGGGAAATTGAAAATGAGCAGTTCTTC
CDR3: CASSTGTGRYGEIENEQFF

V: TRBV7-8
J: TRBJ2-5
D: .
size: .
DNA: TGTGCCAGCTGGACTCGGACTAATCAAGAGACCCAGTACTTT
CDR3: CASWTRTNQETQYF

V: TRBV6-1
J: TRBJ1-2
D: .
size: .
DNA: TGTGCCAGCAGTCGGACGGTAGATGGCTACACCTTC
CDR3: CASSRTVDGYTF

V: TRBV19
J: TRBJ2-7
D: .
size: .
DNA: TGTGCCAGTAGCGCTTCCCACAGCTCCTACGAGCAGTACTTC
CDR3: CASSASHSSYEQYF

V: TRBV6-1
J: TRBJ2-2
D: .
size: once
DNA: TGTGCCAGCAGTGAAAGGGCACCATCGAACAGCGGCGAGCTGTTCTTT
CDR3: CASSERAPSNSGELFF

V: TRBV11-2
J: TRBJ2-3
D: TRBD2
size: medium-sized
DNA: TGTGCCAGCAGCCCCGGACTAGCGGGATGGACAGATACGCAGTATTTT
CDR3: CASSPGLAGWTDTQYF